This TCR beta chain stems from a study of T-cell reconstitution after alpha-beta-depleted transplantation in children. On this clonotype itself: What it binds is not known.

Germline CDR1 reads SGHTS; CDR2 reads YDEGEE. The V gene lost 6 bases and the J gene lost 8 bases, with 23 bases spanning the gap. The CDR3 is 15 amino acids. Study-level findings and limits: Certain patients had high TCRbeta diversity at day 60, and it came from recipient T cells and thymic progenitors that survived. T-cell numbers and diversity, one year after transplant, stemmed largely from T cells that were newly produced. Expanded graft clones numbering several hundred reportedly gave rise to alpha-beta T cells about two months after transplant.

Using unique molecular identifiers, the investigators prepared the TCRbeta library. TCRdb re-called the PCR reads through MiXCR, storing one row per CDR3 protein. This sample yields roughly 350,000 distinct CDR3 sequences, of which roughly 15% are seen a single time; roughly 40% belongs to the top ten. This clonotype was obtained from a male patient between 2 and 10 years old who had a stem cell transplant for acute lymphoblastic leukemia, so the T cells may come from the graft donor. The chain employs TRBV5-8 and TRBJ1-2; D ambiguous. Sequenced material: PBMCs, mostly from graft donor cells, taken 360 days after TCRalphabeta/CD19-depleted stem cell transplant. The CDR3 loop is CASIPTPGVGRGYTF. The CDR3 nucleotides are TGTGCCAGCATTCCTACGCCGGGAGTTGGGAGAGGCTACACCTTC.